This TCR beta chain originates from a study of shared clonotypes between healthy human individuals. CDR1 and CDR2 from the germline V gene are SGHNT and YYREEE (reference sequence). V lost 2 bases and J lost 0, with 12 bases in between. The CDR3 length is 17 residues. Sequenced by immunoSEQ multiplex PCR; TCRdb stores in-frame clones only, minus some. The top ten hold about 0.45% of the sample, which has approximately 1.5 million clones, roughly 98% seen once. This clonotype originated in a man aged 25 to 45 in good health. The specimen sequenced was naive CD4+ T cells sorted from blood. The subset: CD45RA+ positively selected. The V call is TRBV5-4, the J call TRBJ2-6; D not resolved. The CDR3 DNA sequence: TGTGCCAGCAGCTTCGGACGGTCATTCTCTGGGGCCAACGTCCTGACTTTC. Translating gives CASSFGRSFSGANVLTF.